Given below is one T cell receptor (beta chain) in context. Its antigen is still unknown. Base quality data are lacking; no much larger clone is found one base away. The data were obtained in a study of blood T cells in healthy people across ages (dated by TCRdb to between 2014 and 2017). Background for the entire study: In model experiments, roughly one uniquely barcoded TCR beta cDNA molecule per two T cells was captured by template switching. The study measured age-related changes in TCR beta repertoire diversity using deep sequencing normalized with unique cDNA molecular identifiers. Donors were grouped into four age groups: young (average roughly 17 years), middle-aged (under 40), aged (62) and long-lived (around 80). To avoid experimental bias, donors of different ages were distributed randomly across sequencing lanes. Using the same blood draw, the study looked at two additional independent replicas of 1 million unique cDNA reads for two donors, one aged 18 to 29 and the other aged 80 or older. The research as a whole found: The CMV infection status of donors was not known, potentially confounding age-related changes in expanded clonotypes. Bulk unsorted PBMC profiling prevented conclusive comparison of naive and antigen-experienced compartments. The long-lived group showed more naive CD4+ T cells, fewer expanded clones and increased TCR diversity than the aged group, suggesting age selection. Observed TCR beta diversity per million T cells fell roughly linearly with age, and a significant reduction was already apparent by age about 43. Total diversity estimates from one million sequenced T cells were considered lower bounds and underestimates. A strong correlation was found between observed TCR beta diversity and the percentage of naive T cells measured by flow cytometry.

The CDR3 goes from the cysteine to the phenylalanine over 16 residues. The entry retains the CDR3 DNA only, 48 bases that are in frame from base 1. Systemically healthy Caucasian individuals from Russia, some 40 in total and aged about 6 to 95 years, were included as donors. Each donor gave roughly 9 milliliters of peripheral blood, drawn into EDTA-treated Vacutainer tubes. Ficoll-Paque density-gradient centrifugation was used to isolate PBMCs, with at least 6 million obtained per sample. Total RNA was extracted from PBMCs with Trizol reagent, with at least 6 micrograms obtained per sample. Naive CD45RAhigh/CD27high T cell percentages were measured by flow cytometry on a PBMC aliquot from every donor. Libraries were prepared through 5' RACE. Sequencing was performed on an Illumina HiSeq 2500. A second PCR of 7 to 11 cycles was performed with a sample-barcoded 5' primer and a J-beta primer mix. A unique molecular identifier was introduced onto each TCR beta cDNA molecule by a template-switch 5' adaptor carrying 12 random nucleotides. At least 2.5 million CDR3-containing paired-end reads were obtained from each sample. All of the RNA was converted into first-strand cDNA using the Mint cDNA synthesis kit, with a TRBC-specific oligonucleotide serving as the primer. All cDNA was treated with uracil-DNA glycosylase and then went through a first 18-cycle PCR with the universal primers M1SS and BC2_uni_R. Per the original workflow: For normalization, 1 million high-quality reads were randomly selected from each sample, with every read carrying a distinct molecular identifier. Instead of being binned into consensus sequences, reads that shared molecular identifiers were thrown out. CDR3 identification, clonotype clustering and error correction used MiTCR with a Q25 quality threshold and the strictest error-elimination algorithm. Lower-bound total TCR beta diversity was estimated with a nonparametric unseen species model using Euler transformation. TCRdb itself trimmed the public reads at Q25 with fastp, ran MiXCR and retained productive beta chains. Records with the same CDR3 protein are collapsed into one entry carrying the most frequent genes and DNA. These V and J calls derive from TCRdb rather than the authors' analysis. The sample data list hundreds of thousands of distinct CDR3 sequences, and about 54% of these were observed just once. About two fifths of the sample is held by the ten biggest clonotypes.

The sample comprised blood. This sequence uses TRBV1 and TRBJ2-3; the table's TRBD1 call for D was not verified on the DNA. TRBV1 is a pseudogene. This clonotype was obtained from a man aged 55 to 70 in good health. CDR3 region: CTSSQGWGVFTDTQYF. DNA sequence: TGCACCAGCAGCCAAGGCTGGGGGGTATTTACAGATACGCAGTATTTT.